This T cell receptor beta chain was sequenced for a study of shared clonotypes between healthy human individuals (dated by TCRdb to the early 2020s). Concerning the study at large: The cohort comprised two women and a few men aged 18 to 49 years. For each donor, CD4 naive and CD4 memory were each run on three plates, CD8 naive on two plates, and CD8 memory on one plate. To estimate repertoire size and how much clonotype sharing occurs between individuals, the study deeply sequenced the blood TCR repertoires of five healthy adults. To increase sequencing depth and limit assay-specific biases, different laboratories used diverse techniques to prepare libraries and sequence TCR repertoires. Per donor, leukapheresis produced somewhere between about 0.94 and 9 billion PBMCs.

Points the paper makes about the study in general: Sampling was restricted to blood, and TCR repertoires in tissues likely differ from the TCR repertoires found in blood. Estimated clonotype richness was generally larger for naive than for memory subsets. Because the study included only a small number of donors, the genetic and exposure-history diversity represented was limited. Rarefaction of sorted-subset datasets indicated incomplete sequencing despite the large sequencing depth. Compared with non-shared clonotypes, the clonotypes found in all four sorted-subset donors had higher generation probabilities. When a few donors were compared, the shared fraction of clonotypes was around 5% for naive CD4, less than 4% for naive CD8, 2.3% for memory CD4, and roughly 0.4% for memory CD8. Based on pairwise subsampling, the degree of clonotype sharing among donors was expected to be affected by sequencing depth.

V was cut back by 6 bases and J by 2 bases, leaving a gap of 11 bases between them. The germline V gene gives CDR1 as MNHNS and CDR2 as SASEGT. Inclusive of the bounding cysteine and phenylalanine, the CDR3 is 13 residues long. The only DNA kept is the CDR3, 39 bases in frame from the first base. CD8 naive samples were CD45RO-negative cells positively selected for CCR7, giving a CD45RA+CCR7+ population that excluded TemRA cells. The donors were healthy, HIV-negative adults who had no recently reported acute infections or vaccinations. Every donor was a Caucasian adult living in Nashville, Tennessee, USA. After blood collection by leukapheresis, PBMCs were isolated using Ficoll-Histopaque density gradient centrifugation and then cryopreserved in the vapor phase of liquid nitrogen. Analytical flow cytometry was used to check the purity and quantity of every magnetically sorted T cell population. From each sorted fraction, genomic DNA was isolated and quantified by UV absorbance on a Nanodrop 2000c.

On this clone itself: There is no known antigen for this receptor. One base away there is no much larger clone; base qualities are not given.

Using the deep immunoSEQ assay, TCR CDR3 regions were amplified from genomic DNA by multiplex PCR. Genomic DNA extracted from each cell subset was distributed evenly over all wells of several immunoSEQ 96-well plates, and each plate served as one replicate. For sorted subsets, roughly 0.2 ug genomic DNA, equal to 25,000 to 35,000 T cell genomes, was loaded into each replicate PCR. Purified libraries were measured with a Qubit 3.0 fluorometer, size-checked on a Bioanalyzer 2100, and measured again with the KAPA Library Quantification kit. Each immunoSEQ 96-well plate was sequenced on its own single-read 150-cycle Illumina NextSeq 550 flow cell. The published analysis was carried out like this. Because the immunoSEQ output held only junctional sequences and lacked quality scores, the filtering could not match the filtering applied to full-length reads. To assign V/J genes and CDR3, sequences were annotated against IMGT germline references using PyIR, a Python wrapper for IgBLAST v1.9. Reads were removed for weak V/J assignments (E-value above 1e-6), missing CDR3, stop codons, out-of-frame junctions, or ambiguous translated residues. A V3J clonotype was defined by an identical inferred V gene, J gene, and CDR3 amino acid sequence. To compute the percentage overlap between repertoires, the number of shared unique clonotypes was divided by the size of the smaller repertoire. Three approaches were used to assess repertoire richness: RTK rarefaction, the Chao1 estimator, and Recon v2.1 estimates of unobserved clonotypes. For all TCRbeta clonotypes obtained by the gDNA method from a handful of donors, generation probabilities were computed with OLGA. Entries here come from immuneACCESS through TCRdb and include only in-frame sequences with V and J called. Some clones fail to appear in such tables; in the studies checked, an unresolved V gene covers under half of the shortfall, and the cause of the remainder is unknown. V and J calls and clone size are given by that table; D and trimming were obtained from the DNA. The sample table shows about 600,000 clones, and roughly 98% are seen once. The leading ten clones occupy 0.25% to 0.35% of the sample.

The sequencing input was naive CD8+ T cells sorted from blood. The cell subset or site label, read with the paper, signifies: CD45RA+CCR7+. The receptor was isolated from a man aged 30 to 45 in good health. The receptor chain draws on TRBV6-1 and TRBJ2-7, with TRBD1 perhaps the D gene, on 6 matching bases. The DNA sequence follows: TGTGCCAGCAGAGACAGGAGCGCCTACGAGCAGTACTTC. This sequence encodes CASRDRSAYEQYF.